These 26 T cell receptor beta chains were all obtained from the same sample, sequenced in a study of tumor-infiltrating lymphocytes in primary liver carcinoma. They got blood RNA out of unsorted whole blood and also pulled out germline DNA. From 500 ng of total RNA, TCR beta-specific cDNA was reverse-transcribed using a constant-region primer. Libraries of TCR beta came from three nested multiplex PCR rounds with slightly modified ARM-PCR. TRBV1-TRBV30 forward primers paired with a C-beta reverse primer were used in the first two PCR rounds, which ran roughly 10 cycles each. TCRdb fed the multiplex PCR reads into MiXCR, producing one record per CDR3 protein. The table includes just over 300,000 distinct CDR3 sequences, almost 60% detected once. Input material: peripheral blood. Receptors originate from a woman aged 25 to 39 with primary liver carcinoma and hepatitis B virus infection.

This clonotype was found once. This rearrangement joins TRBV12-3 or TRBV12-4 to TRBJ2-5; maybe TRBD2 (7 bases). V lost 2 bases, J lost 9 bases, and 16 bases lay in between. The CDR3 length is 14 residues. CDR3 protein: CASSLRRGAGPQYF. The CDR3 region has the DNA TGTGCCAGCAGTTTAAGACGGGGGGCCGGGCCCCAGTACTTC.

CDR3 nucleotides: TGTGCCTGGAGGATCGGAGCTAGCGGGAAGGCTGGGGCCAACGTCCTGACTTTC. This encodes CAWRIGASGKAGANVLTF. The chain combines TRBV30 with TRBJ2-6, with 9 positions matching TRBD2. Germline V gene sequence: CDR1 GTSNPN, CDR2 SVGIG (reference sequence). V lost 3 bases and J lost 2; bases outside the gene matches: 11. The CDR3 is 18 amino acids.

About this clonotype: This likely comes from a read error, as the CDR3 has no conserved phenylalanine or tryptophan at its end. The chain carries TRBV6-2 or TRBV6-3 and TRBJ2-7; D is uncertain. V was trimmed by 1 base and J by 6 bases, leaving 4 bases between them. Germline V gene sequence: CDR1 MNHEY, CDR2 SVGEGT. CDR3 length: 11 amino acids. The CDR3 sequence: CASSYYCEQYL. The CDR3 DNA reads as TGTGCCAGCAGTTACTACTGCGAGCAGTACCTC.

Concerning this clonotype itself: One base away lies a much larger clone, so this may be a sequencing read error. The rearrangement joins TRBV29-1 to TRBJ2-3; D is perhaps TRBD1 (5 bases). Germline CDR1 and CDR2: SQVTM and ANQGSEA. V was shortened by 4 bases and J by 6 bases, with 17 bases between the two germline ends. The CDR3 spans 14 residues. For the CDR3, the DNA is TGCAGCGTTGGTTGGGGCCAGACCCGGGATACGCAGTATTTT. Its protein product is CSVGWGQTRDTQYF.

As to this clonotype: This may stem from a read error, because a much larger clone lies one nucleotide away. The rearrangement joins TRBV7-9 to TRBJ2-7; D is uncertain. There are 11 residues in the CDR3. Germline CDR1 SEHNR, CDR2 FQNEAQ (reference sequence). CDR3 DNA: TGTGCCGGCAGCTTAGGGAACGAGCAGTACTTC. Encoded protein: CAGSLGNEQYF.

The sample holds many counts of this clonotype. The CDR3 here is CASSLKRWPYRALNTEAFF. CDR3 nucleotide sequence: TGTGCCAGCAGCTTAAAACGTTGGCCCTATCGAGCGCTGAACACTGAAGCTTTCTTT. V and J are TRBV11-2 and TRBJ1-1; D gene uncertain. The CDR3 has 19 amino acids. V was cut by 2 bases and J by 0 bases, with 22 bases left in between. Germline V lookup: CDR1 SGHAT, CDR2 FQNNGV.

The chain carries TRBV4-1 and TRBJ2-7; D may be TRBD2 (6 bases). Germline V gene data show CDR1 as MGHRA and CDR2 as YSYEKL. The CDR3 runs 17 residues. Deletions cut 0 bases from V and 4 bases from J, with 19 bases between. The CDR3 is CASSQDHEEGGLYEQYF. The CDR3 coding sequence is TGCGCCAGCAGCCAAGACCACGAAGAGGGAGGACTTTACGAGCAGTACTTC.

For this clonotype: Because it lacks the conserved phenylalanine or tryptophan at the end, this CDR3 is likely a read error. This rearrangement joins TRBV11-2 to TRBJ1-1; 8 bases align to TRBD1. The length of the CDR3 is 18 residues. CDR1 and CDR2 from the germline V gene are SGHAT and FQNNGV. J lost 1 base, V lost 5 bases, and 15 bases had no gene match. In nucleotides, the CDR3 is TGTGCCAGCAGCGGCCTTTGGGCAGGGGGCGGGAGGAACACTGAAGCTTTCGTT. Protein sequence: CASSGLWAGGGRNTEAFV.

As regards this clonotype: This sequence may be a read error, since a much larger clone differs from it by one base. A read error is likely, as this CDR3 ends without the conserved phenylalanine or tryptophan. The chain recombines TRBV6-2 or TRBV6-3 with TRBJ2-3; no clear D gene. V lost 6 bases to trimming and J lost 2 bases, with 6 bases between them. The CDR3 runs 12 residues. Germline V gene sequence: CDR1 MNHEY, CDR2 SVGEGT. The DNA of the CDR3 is TGTGCCAGCAGGACAACCACAGATACGCAGTATTAT. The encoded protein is CASRTTTDTQYY.

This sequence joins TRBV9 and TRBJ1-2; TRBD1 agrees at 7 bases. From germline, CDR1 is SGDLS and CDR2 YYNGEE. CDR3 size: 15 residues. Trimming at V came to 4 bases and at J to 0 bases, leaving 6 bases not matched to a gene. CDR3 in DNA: TGTGCCAGCAGCCCTTCGGGGACAGCTAACTATGGCTACACCTTC. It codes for CASSPSGTANYGYTF. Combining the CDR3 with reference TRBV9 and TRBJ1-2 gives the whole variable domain DSGVTQTPKHLITATGQRVTLRCSPRSGDLSVYWYQQSLDQGLQFLIQYYNGEERAKGNILERFSAQQFPDLHSELNLSSLELGDSALYFCASSPSGTANYGYTFGSGTRLTVV.

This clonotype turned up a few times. As DNA, the CDR3 is TGTGCCAGCACCAAATTTTCCGGACTAGCGGGGAATGAGCAGTTCTTC. Residues: CASTKFSGLAGNEQFF. The chain has TRBV12-3 or TRBV12-4 and TRBJ2-1; 12 bases agree with TRBD2. The length of the CDR3 is 16 residues. V trimming: 7 bases; J trimming: 7 bases; junction bases outside the gene matches: 11.

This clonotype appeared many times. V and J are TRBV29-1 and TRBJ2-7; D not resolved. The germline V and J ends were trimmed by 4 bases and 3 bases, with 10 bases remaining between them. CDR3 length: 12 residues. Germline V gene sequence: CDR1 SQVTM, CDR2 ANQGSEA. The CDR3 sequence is CSVVTGGYEQYF. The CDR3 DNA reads TGCAGCGTTGTGACCGGCGGCTACGAGCAGTACTTC.

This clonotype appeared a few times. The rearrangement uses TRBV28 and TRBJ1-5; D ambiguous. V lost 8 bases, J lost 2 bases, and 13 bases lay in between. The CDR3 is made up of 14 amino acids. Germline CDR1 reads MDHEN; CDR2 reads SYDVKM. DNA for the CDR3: TGTGCCAGCCATTCTAATTTGGGCAATCAGCCCCAGCATTTT. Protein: CASHSNLGNQPQHF.

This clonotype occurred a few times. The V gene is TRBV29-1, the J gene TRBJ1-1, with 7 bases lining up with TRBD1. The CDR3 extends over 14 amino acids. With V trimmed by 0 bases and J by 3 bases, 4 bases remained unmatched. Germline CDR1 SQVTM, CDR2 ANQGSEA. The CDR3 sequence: CSVEERGRDTEAFF. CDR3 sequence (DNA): TGCAGCGTTGAAGAGAGGGGGCGAGACACTGAAGCTTTCTTT.

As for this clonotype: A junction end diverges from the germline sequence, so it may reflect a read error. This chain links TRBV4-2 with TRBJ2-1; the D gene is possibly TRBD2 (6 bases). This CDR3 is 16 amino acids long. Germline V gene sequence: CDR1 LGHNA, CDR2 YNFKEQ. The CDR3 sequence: CASNQGLTSSYNEQFF. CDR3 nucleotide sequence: TGTGCCAGCAACCAAGGACTAACGAGCTCCTACAATGAGCAGTTCTTC.

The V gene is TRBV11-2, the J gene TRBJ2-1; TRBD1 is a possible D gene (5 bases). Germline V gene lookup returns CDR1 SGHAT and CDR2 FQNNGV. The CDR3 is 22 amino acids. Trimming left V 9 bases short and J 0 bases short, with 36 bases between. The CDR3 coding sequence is TGTGCCAGTGCCCTCGCCCGAACCTGGACATCGATCACATGGAGCTCCTACAATGAGCAGTTCTTC. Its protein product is CASALARTWTSITWSSYNEQFF.

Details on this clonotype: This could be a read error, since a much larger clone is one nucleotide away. CDR3 sequence reads: CASRQLAGVTDTQYF. CDR3 DNA sequence: TGCGCCAGCAGACAACTAGCGGGAGTCACAGATACGCAGTATTTT. The chain carries TRBV4-3 and TRBJ2-3, with TRBD2 matching over 11 bases. This CDR3 has 15 amino acids. J gave up 2 bases and V 6 bases, and 4 bases lay outside the gene matches. The V gene's germline CDR1 is LGHNA and CDR2 YSLEER.

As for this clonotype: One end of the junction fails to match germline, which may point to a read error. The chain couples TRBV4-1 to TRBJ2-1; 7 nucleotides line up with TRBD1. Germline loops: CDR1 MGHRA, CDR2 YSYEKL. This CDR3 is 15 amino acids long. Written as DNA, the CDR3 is TGCGCCAGCAGCCAAGGGGACAGAACCTATAATGAGCGGTTCTTC. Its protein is CASSQGDRTYNERFF.

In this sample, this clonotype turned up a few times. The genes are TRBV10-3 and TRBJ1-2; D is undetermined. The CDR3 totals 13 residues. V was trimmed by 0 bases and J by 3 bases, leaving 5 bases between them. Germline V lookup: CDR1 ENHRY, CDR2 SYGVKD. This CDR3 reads CAISESGDYGYTF. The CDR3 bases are TGTGCCATCAGTGAGTCTGGGGACTATGGCTACACCTTC.

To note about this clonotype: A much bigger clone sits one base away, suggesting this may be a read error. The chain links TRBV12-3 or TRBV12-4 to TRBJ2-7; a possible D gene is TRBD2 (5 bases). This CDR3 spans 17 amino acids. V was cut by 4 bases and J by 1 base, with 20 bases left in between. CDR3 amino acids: CASSWVVDSATSYEQYF. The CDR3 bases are TGTGCCAGCAGTTGGGTGGTCGATAGCGCCACGTCCTACGAGCAGTACTTC.

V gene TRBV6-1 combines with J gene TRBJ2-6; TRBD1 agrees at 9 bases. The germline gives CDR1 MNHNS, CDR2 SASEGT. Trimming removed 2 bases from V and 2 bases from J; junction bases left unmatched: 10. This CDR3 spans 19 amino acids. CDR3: CASSEISGQGYTGANVLTF. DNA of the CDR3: TGTGCCAGCAGTGAAATCTCGGGACAGGGCTACACTGGGGCCAACGTCCTGACTTTC.

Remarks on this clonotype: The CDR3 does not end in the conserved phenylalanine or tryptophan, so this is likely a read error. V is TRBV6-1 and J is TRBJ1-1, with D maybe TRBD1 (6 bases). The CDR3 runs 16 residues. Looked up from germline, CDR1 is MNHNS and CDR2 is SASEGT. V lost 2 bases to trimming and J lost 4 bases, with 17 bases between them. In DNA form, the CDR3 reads TGTGCCAGCAGTGAAATTTCAGGGGCAGCTAGCACTGAAGCTTTCCTT. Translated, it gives CASSEISGAASTEAFL.

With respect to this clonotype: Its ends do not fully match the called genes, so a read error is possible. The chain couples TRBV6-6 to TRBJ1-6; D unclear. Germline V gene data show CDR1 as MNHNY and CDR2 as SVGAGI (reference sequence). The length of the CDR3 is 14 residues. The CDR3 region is CVSSRSEGGSPLHF. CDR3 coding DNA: TGTGTCAGCAGTCGGAGTGAGGGAGGCTCACCCCTCCACTTT.

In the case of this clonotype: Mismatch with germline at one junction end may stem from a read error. The CDR3 loop reads CNVPSGATSYEQYF. The CDR3 DNA sequence: TGCAACGTTCCCAGCGGGGCCACCTCCTACGAGCAGTACTTC. The V and J genes are TRBV29-1 and TRBJ2-7; 7 nucleotides align to TRBD2. The germline V gene has CDR1 SQVTM and CDR2 ANQGSEA. The CDR3 extends over 14 amino acids.

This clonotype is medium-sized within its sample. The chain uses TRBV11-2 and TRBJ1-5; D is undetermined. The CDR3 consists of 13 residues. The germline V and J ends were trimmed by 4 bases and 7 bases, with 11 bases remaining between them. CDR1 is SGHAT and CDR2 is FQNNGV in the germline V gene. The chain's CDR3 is CASSSDIRQPQHF. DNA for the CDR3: TGTGCCAGCAGCTCAGATATAAGGCAGCCCCAGCATTTT.

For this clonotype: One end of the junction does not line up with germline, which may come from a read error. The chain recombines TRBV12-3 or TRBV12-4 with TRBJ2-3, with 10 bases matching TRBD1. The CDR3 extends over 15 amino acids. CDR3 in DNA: TGTGCCAGCAGTTTCCGGACAGGGGGTACAGGTACGCAGTATTTT. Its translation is CASSFRTGGTGTQYF.